This T cell receptor beta chain was sequenced for a study of vaccination and CD4 T cells after COVID-19. The treatment is: approximately nine-day PBMC culture with coronavirus spike peptide pools or control peptides (ViraFEST assay). To note about this clonotype: What it binds is unknown.

Sequencing of DNA taken from cultured CD4+ T cells relied on the Oncomine TCR Beta short-read assay. TCRdb re-analysed the PCR reads in MiXCR, keeping a single row per CDR3 protein. The data show fewer than 20,000 distinct CDR3 sequences, about 50% seen once. The TCR originated in a human donor who had recovered from COVID-19. The sample comprised CD4+ T cells from blood, cultured in vitro.

The CDR3: CASSRGLNTEAFF. CDR3 bases: TGTGCCAGCTCCAGGGGGCTGAACACTGAAGCTTTCTTT. The chain is built from TRBV7-3 and TRBJ1-1; 8 bases align to TRBD1. Germline values: CDR1 SGHTA, CDR2 FQGTGA. The CDR3 spans 13 residues. V lost 8 bases and J lost 0; bases outside the gene matches: 2.